This T cell receptor beta chain was recorded in a study of STAT5B mutations in CD4+ large granular lymphocyte leukemia (dated by TCRdb to between 2021 and 2023). With regard to the full study: When cryopreserved patient cells were available, CD8+ cells were first depleted, and selection with anti-CD4 microbeads was then performed. The TCRbeta repertoires of CD4+ T-cell large granular lymphocyte leukemia patients were compared with the TCRbeta repertoires of healthy blood donors. Flow cytometry performed on FACSCanto II or FACSVerse showed that the purified fractions had more than 95% purity among lymphocytes. What the research found in general, with its limitations: Heterogeneous cell sources were used for patients, and only 5 to 7 CD4-sorted patient samples were included in the clonality comparison with healthy controls. Data were not HLA-matched; higher clonality in CD4+ versus CD8+ T-LGLL could reflect the relatively small sample size. TRBV06-family usage was enriched among the top patient clones (8/27) compared with healthy controls (2/35). CD4-sorted patient repertoires appeared more clonal than healthy CD4+ repertoires, and this difference persisted after removing the putative leukemic clones. Main leukemic clonotypes were private to each patient, although under 30% appeared at low frequency in other patients' non-leukemic repertoires.

Concerning this clone itself: No cognate antigen has been identified for it. Base qualities are not at hand, and no much larger clone is one base apart.

From cysteine to phenylalanine, the CDR3 is 13 amino acids long. The entry retains the CDR3 DNA only, 39 bases that are in frame from base 1. CDR1 and CDR2, looked up from the germline V gene, are SGHRS and YFSETQ. V loses 3 bases of germline sequence and J loses 3 bases, and the interval between the two ends is 7 bases. TCRbeta rearrangements were sequenced from genomic DNA using the immunoSEQ assay at survey resolution. The authors' pipeline ran thus. Any clonotype making up more than 5% of the repertoire was considered a putative leukemic clone, which gave 59 such clones in 25 or so patients. In the TCR sequencing data, the lowest productive clonotype frequency that could be detected was 2.59 x 10-5. Analyses included only productive TCRbeta rearrangements, meaning complete and in-frame sequences. Clonality for each sample was calculated as Simpson clonality in the immunoSEQ Analyzer version 3.0. Based on frequency, clones were grouped as very rare, small, medium, large (1-20%) or hyperexpanded (>20%). Generation probabilities were estimated with OLGA 1.2.3, V-gene circos plots were generated with VDJtools, specificities were searched for in VDJdb, and CDR3 motifs were identified with GLIPH. Imported from immuneACCESS, the table was reduced by TCRdb to in-frame sequences with V and J called. These copies leave out some clones; in studies compared against another copy, an unresolved V gene accounts for under half, and the cause of the remainder is not known. The V and J calls and the clone size are those of that table, but D and trimming were determined from the DNA. For this sample there are more than 2,500 clones; 79% appear just once. The ten largest clones take up 88% of the sample.

Hematology units in Padova (Italy), Helsinki (Finland) and Shinshu (Japan) recruited the CD4+ T-LGLL patients. Depending on which samples were available, patient samples consisted of bead-purified CD4+, CD4+CD8+, CD57+ or CD56+ fractions, or of unselected PBMC. The TCRbeta data from patients were combined with somatic STAT5B mutation profiles that came from deep amplicon sequencing of the same DNA. All TCR-sequenced material derived from peripheral blood: patient blood samples and healthy donor buffy coats. Ficoll-Hypaque gradient centrifugation was used to isolate peripheral blood mononuclear cells. The Gentra Puregene Cell and Tissue kit was used for genomic DNA extraction, and quantification was performed on a Qubit 2.0 fluorometer.

The V and J segments used are TRBV5-1 and TRBJ2-4; the D gene cannot be named for sure. This TCR was recovered from a woman between 65 and 79 years old with CD4+ T-cell large granular lymphocyte leukemia. The sequenced sample consisted of PBMCs. The CDR3 in this case is CASSSAGKNIQYF. The nucleotides are TGCGCCAGCAGCTCGGCAGGCAAAAACATTCAGTACTTC.